This T cell receptor beta chain was sequenced for a study of blood T cell repertoires in COVID-19. The repertoire was sequenced with immunoSEQ multiplex PCR; TCRdb's copy has only in-frame clones and lacks some. Altogether approximately 280,000 clones are present, around 88% being singletons, with the ten largest covering about 4.6%. V was clipped by 0 bases and J by 3 bases, with 10 bases between them. CDR1 and CDR2 from the germline V gene are SGHRS and YFSETQ. The CDR3 spans 14 residues. This clone was observed a single time. The identical CDR3 is also encoded by other nucleotide sequences in the sample.

The sample was peripheral blood. This receptor was identified in a man aged 40-49 years with acute or convalescent COVID-19. The V gene is TRBV5-1, the J gene TRBJ2-7; TRBD1 might be the D (7 bases). The CDR3 sequence is CASSLGGDSYEQYF. DNA of the CDR3: TGCGCCAGCAGCTTGGGCGGGGACAGCTACGAGCAGTACTTC.